The 7 T cell receptor beta chains below were found in one sample sequenced in a study of blood T cell repertoires in COVID-19. Generated by immunoSEQ multiplex PCR, the TCRdb table keeps only in-frame clones and is missing some. The repertoire holds over 110,000 clones, with approximately 91% as singletons. Sequenced input: peripheral blood. The receptors were gathered from a man between 65 and 80 years old with acute or convalescent COVID-19.

This clone was found once. The chain joins TRBV10-1 to TRBJ1-1; 7 nucleotides agree with TRBD1. The CDR3 loop spans 17 amino acids. Trimming removed 6 bases from V and 1 base from J; junction bases left unmatched: 14. From germline, CDR1 is WNHNN and CDR2 SYGVQD (reference sequence). CDR3 loop: CASRGGHRGRGNTEAFF. Here the CDR3 DNA reads TGCGCCAGCAGAGGGGGGCACAGGGGCCGTGGGAACACTGAAGCTTTCTTT.

The V and J genes are TRBV2 and TRBJ1-6; TRBD1 is a possible D gene (5 bases). CDR1 is SNHLY and CDR2 is FYNNEI in the germline V gene. Trimming pared 8 bases from V and 6 bases from J, leaving 11 bases between. The CDR3 runs to 13 residues. The CDR3 reads CASGTSFNSPLHF. The DNA of the CDR3 is TGTGCCAGCGGGACTTCATTTAATTCACCCCTCCACTTT.

The chain is built from TRBV18 and TRBJ2-7; TRBD1 matches at 11 bases. The CDR3 contains 14 residues. Germline V gene lookup returns CDR1 KGHSH and CDR2 LQKENI. J lost 6 bases, V lost 6 bases, and 7 bases had no gene match. CDR3 region: CASSQDRGLVEQYF. CDR3 coding DNA: TGTGCCAGCTCCCAGGACAGGGGGCTGGTCGAGCAGTACTTC.

This chain uses TRBV4-1 with TRBJ2-7, with D tentatively TRBD2 (5 bases). There are 14 residues in the CDR3. V was pared by 1 base and J by 0 bases, with 7 bases between. Per the germline V gene, CDR1 is MGHRA and CDR2 is YSYEKL. The DNA for the CDR3 is TGCGCCAGCAGCCAAGCCGGGGACTCCTACGAGCAGTACTTC. Residues: CASSQAGDSYEQYF.

The chain uses TRBV7-3 and TRBJ1-1; no definite D call. V lost 3 bases and J 1 base, leaving 6 bases between the germline ends. The CDR3 length is 13 residues. Germline V gene lookup returns CDR1 SGHTA and CDR2 FQGTGA. For the CDR3, the DNA is TGTGCCAGCAGCTTGAGTCAGAACACTGAAGCTTTCTTT. Translating gives CASSLSQNTEAFF. The whole variable domain, remainder taken from reference TRBV7-3 and TRBJ1-1, is GAGVSQTPSNKVTEKGKYVELRCDPISGHTALYWYRQSLGQGPEFLIYFQGTGAADDSGLPNDRFFAVRPEGSVSTLKIQRTERGDSAVYLCASSLSQNTEAFFGQGTRLTVV.

The rearrangement links TRBV7-8 to TRBJ2-7; 8 bases agree with TRBD2. The CDR3 extends over 16 amino acids. V lost 5 bases, J lost 0 bases, and 9 bases stayed unmatched. Per germline, CDR1 SGHVS and CDR2 FQNEAQ. The CDR3 sequence: CASSPRLARSSYEQYF. The CDR3 DNA is TGTGCCAGCAGCCCGAGACTAGCGAGGAGCTCCTACGAGCAGTACTTC.

V and J are TRBV4-1 and TRBJ2-5; 9 positions match TRBD1. With V trimmed by 1 base and J by 6 bases, 9 bases remained unmatched. This CDR3 comprises 16 residues. Germline V gene data show CDR1 as MGHRA and CDR2 as YSYEKL. DNA of the CDR3: TGCGCCAGCAGCCAAGGTCGGGACAGGGTGGGGAAGACCCAGTACTTC. Translation: CASSQGRDRVGKTQYF.